The T cell receptor (beta chain) under discussion was sequenced for a study of cytomegalovirus exposure and HLA in healthy donors. Points from the study as a whole: In vitro testing confirmed three CMV-associated chains as specific for CMV antigens. The classifier, whose performance was assessed in both the original and validation cohorts, reportedly diagnosed cytomegalovirus status with high specificity and sensitivity. In presence/absence analyses, roughly uniform sequencing depth across donors was assumed.

The CDR3 length is 12 residues. Germline V gene lookup returns CDR1 MDHEN and CDR2 SYDVKM. Trimming at V came to 6 bases and at J to 4 bases, leaving 2 bases not matched to a gene. This clone was seen once. Its antigen is not known. This PCR relied on a set of 60 Vbeta primers and 13 Jbeta primers. The data were produced by immunoSEQ multiplex PCR, yet TCRdb's version contains in-frame clones alone and is incomplete. The profile covers 110,000 or so clones, with over 75% appearing a single time and around 2.3% taken by the ten largest. The specimen sequenced was PBMCs. This sequence was found in a woman aged 18-30 years in good health and CMV-seronegative. The chain carries TRBV28 and TRBJ1-2; TRBD1 matches 7 bases. The CDR3 coding sequence is TGTGCCAGCAGGGGGACAGTCTATGGCTACACCTTC. It translates to CASRGTVYGYTF.